These 21 T cell receptor beta chains share one sample of origin, sequenced in a study of early T cells in non-severe SARS-CoV-2 infection. TCRdb recomputed calls from the 5' RACE reads with MiXCR, one row per CDR3 protein. The sample contains roughly 29,000 distinct CDR3 sequences, more than 3.5% of which appear only once. The source material was whole blood. The receptors originated from an adult who was a healthcare worker with PCR-confirmed SARS-CoV-2 infection or an uninfected control (not recorded which).

The table lists this clonotype with many counts. This chain links TRBV19 with TRBJ1-4; D is perhaps TRBD1 (5 bases). CDR1 is LNHDA and CDR2 is SQIVND in the germline V gene (reference sequence). This CDR3 is built from 15 residues. Trimming took 5 bases from V and 5 from J, leaving 15 bases between them. This chain's CDR3 is CASSQAGRQNEKLFF. The CDR3 DNA sequence: TGTGCCAGTAGTCAGGCGGGACGGCAGAATGAAAAACTGTTTTTT.

This clonotype was detected many times. The gene calls are TRBV20-1 and TRBJ2-3, with 7 bases fitting TRBD2. CDR1 DFQATT and CDR2 SNEGSKA come from the germline V gene (reference sequence). The junction had 5 bases not matched to a gene; V was cut back by 1 base and J by 4 bases. The CDR3 is 14 amino acids. The CDR3 loop reads CSARGGSAPDTQYF. CDR3 nucleotide sequence: TGCAGTGCTAGAGGCGGGAGTGCGCCAGATACGCAGTATTTT.

Note on this clonotype: Just one base apart from a much larger clone, this may be a read error. This sequence joins TRBV12-3 or TRBV12-4 and TRBJ2-7; the D gene is possibly TRBD1 (6 bases). This CDR3 has 15 amino acids. The V gene lost 3 bases and the J gene lost 6 bases, with 18 bases spanning the gap. The CDR3 region has the DNA TGTGCCAGCAGTTTTGATGACAGGTCGCGTCTCGAGCAGTACTTC. Amino acids: CASSFDDRSRLEQYF.

This clonotype has a count of ten or more. This chain links TRBV7-3 with TRBJ1-1; D call uncertain. Germline assignment: CDR1 SGHTA and CDR2 FQGTGA. V was trimmed by 8 bases and J by 1 base, leaving 11 bases between them. The CDR3 loop spans 13 amino acids. CDR3 coding DNA: TGTGCCAGCGGTCACACCAAGAACACTGAAGCTTTCTTT. Amino acids: CASGHTKNTEAFF.

This clonotype was detected ten times or more. The rearrangement joins TRBV7-8 to TRBJ1-5; 8 nucleotides align to TRBD1. V dropped 5 bases and J dropped 7; count of bases not matched to a gene: 4. The CDR3 consists of 13 residues. From germline, CDR1 is SGHVS and CDR2 FQNEAQ. CDR3 bases: TGTGCCAGCAGCACAGGGGGTAGCCAGCCCCAGCATTTT. This gives the protein CASSTGGSQPQHF.

The chain has TRBV20-1 and TRBJ2-2; unclear D gene. This CDR3 contains 13 residues. Germline CDR1 DFQATT, CDR2 SNEGSKA (reference sequence). Trimming took 0 bases from V and 8 from J, leaving 10 bases between them. CDR3 DNA sequence: TGCAGTGCTAGAGATCCATATGGGGGGGAGCTGTTTTTT. Encoded protein: CSARDPYGGELFF.

This clonotype was observed at least ten times. V usage is TRBV20-1 and J usage is TRBJ1-1, with no clear D. CDR3 size: 13 residues. V was cut by 3 bases and J by 4 bases, with 12 bases left in between. Germline loops: CDR1 DFQATT, CDR2 SNEGSKA (reference sequence). CDR3 sequence: CSARNSGSTEAFF. The DNA of the CDR3 is TGCAGTGCTAGGAATTCCGGGAGCACTGAAGCTTTCTTT.

The sample holds many counts of this clonotype. The chain has TRBV20-1 and TRBJ2-1, with D hard to call. The V gene lost 5 bases and the J gene lost 2 bases, with 10 bases spanning the gap. Germline V gives CDR1 DFQATT, CDR2 SNEGSKA (reference sequence). This CDR3 has 13 residues. The CDR3 spells CSAEPRAYNEQFF. The CDR3 DNA reads as TGCAGTGCTGAACCCCGGGCCTACAATGAGCAGTTCTTC.

This clonotype was seen many times. The chain is built from TRBV6-2 or TRBV6-3 and TRBJ1-2; TRBD1 is a possible D gene (5 bases). The germline CDR1 and CDR2 sequences are MNHEY and SVGEGT. This CDR3 comprises 12 residues. V gave up 5 bases and J gave up 3 bases, with 7 bases separating them. The CDR3 sequence: CASSPGHYGYTF. CDR3 bases: TGTGCCAGCAGTCCGGGACACTATGGCTACACCTTC.

This clonotype appeared a few times. The chain recombines TRBV6-2 or TRBV6-3 with TRBJ2-1; no definite D call. The CDR3 runs 12 residues. V gave up 10 bases and J gave up 8 bases, with 15 bases separating them. Germline loops: CDR1 MNHEY, CDR2 SVGEGT. The CDR3 reads CATSDPADEQFF. As DNA, the CDR3 is TGTGCCACGTCGGACCCGGCGGATGAGCAGTTCTTC.

The CDR3 DNA reads TGTGCCAGCAGTTTCAGAACATCGGCGGGACATACCTACGAGCAGTACTTC. Translated: CASSFRTSAGHTYEQYF. The chain recombines TRBV12-3 or TRBV12-4 with TRBJ2-7, with D perhaps being TRBD1 or TRBD2 (6 bases each). The CDR3 length is 17 residues. Trimming removed 3 bases at V and 2 bases at J, with 20 bases between.

This clonotype appeared many times. The chain carries TRBV6-1 and TRBJ2-7; D call uncertain. The CDR3 is 11 residues long. Trimming removed 7 bases from V and 3 bases from J, with 7 bases in between. CDR1 and CDR2 from the germline V gene are MNHNS and SASEGT. CDR3 DNA: TGTGCCAGCAAGAACAACTACGAGCAGTACTTC. Amino acids: CASKNNYEQYF.

This clonotype has just a few counts. The chain employs TRBV7-6 and TRBJ2-3, with no clear D. The CDR3 loop spans 14 amino acids. Germline V gene lookup returns CDR1 SGHVS and CDR2 FNYEAQ. V lost 3 bases and J 1 base, leaving 8 bases between the germline ends. The CDR3 reads CASSLGSGTDTQYF. The CDR3 nucleotides read TGTGCCAGCAGCTTGGGGTCAGGCACAGATACGCAGTATTTT.

This clonotype has just a few counts. V and J are TRBV10-3 and TRBJ2-2, with 8 bases lining up with TRBD1. The CDR3 sequence is 13 residues long. Trimming removed 4 bases from V and 7 bases from J; junction bases left unmatched: 2. Germline CDR1 and CDR2: ENHRY and SYGVKD. DNA for the CDR3: TGTGCCATCAGTGGCGGACAGGGCGGGGAGCTGTTTTTT. It encodes CAISGGQGGELFF.

This clonotype showed up many times. This chain connects TRBV18 to TRBJ2-1, with 8 positions matching TRBD1. The V and J ends lost 2 bases and 12 bases, in that order; junction bases with no gene match: 9. Germline CDR1 is KGHSH and CDR2 is LQKENI. The CDR3 covers 14 residues. The CDR3 coding sequence is TGTGCCAGCTCACCATTACAGGGGGAAATCGTGCAGTTCTTC. Its protein product is CASSPLQGEIVQFF.

This clonotype was recorded many times. As DNA, the CDR3 is TGTGCCAGCAGCTTGGGGACCCATCGAGTCACTGAAGCTTTCTTT. Protein sequence: CASSLGTHRVTEAFF. This chain links TRBV5-8 with TRBJ1-1; D not resolved. The CDR3 runs 15 residues. The V end was cut by 0 bases, the J end by 4 bases, with 13 bases between. The germline gives CDR1 SGHTS, CDR2 YDEGEE.

The chain combines TRBV29-1 with TRBJ2-1, with TRBD2 matching over 11 bases. Per germline, CDR1 SQVTM and CDR2 ANQGSEA. V lost 4 bases, J lost 7 bases, and 3 bases stayed unmatched. The CDR3 length is 13 residues. The CDR3 DNA reads as TGCAGCGTTGTGGGACTAGCGGAAAATGAGCAGTTCTTC. It is translated as CSVVGLAENEQFF.

This clonotype has ten or more counts. This chain joins TRBV3-1 and TRBJ1-1; a possible D gene is TRBD1 (6 bases). Germline V CDR1 and CDR2: LGHDT, YNNKEL (reference sequence). V was pared by 2 bases and J by 4 bases, with 11 bases between. The length of the CDR3 is 14 residues. In DNA, the CDR3 is TGTGCCAGCAGCCAATTCGACAGGCTCACTGAAGCTTTCTTT. Its protein product is CASSQFDRLTEAFF.

This CDR3 is CASSEAPTGFYEQYF. The CDR3 DNA follows: TGTGCCAGCAGTGAAGCCCCGACAGGGTTCTACGAGCAGTACTTC. The V call is TRBV2, the J call TRBJ2-7, with 7 bases identical to TRBD1. This CDR3 has 15 residues. Trimming cost V 0 bases and J 3 bases; bases outside gene matches: 5. CDR1 is SNHLY, CDR2 FYNNEI, per germline.

V and J are TRBV20-1 and TRBJ2-3, with 12 bases that match TRBD2. J gave up 8 bases and V 6 bases, and 12 bases lay outside the gene matches. This CDR3 spans 15 amino acids. Germline V lookup: CDR1 DFQATT, CDR2 SNEGSKA (reference sequence). CDR3 sequence: CSANGLAGKTGTQYF. CDR3 DNA sequence: TGCAGTGCGAATGGACTAGCGGGGAAAACGGGTACGCAGTATTTT.

The chain joins TRBV6-4 to TRBJ2-4; D perhaps matches TRBD2 (6 bases). The CDR3 is 15 residues long. Germline values: CDR1 MRHNA, CDR2 SNTAGT. Between the trimmed V and J ends, which lost 9 bases and 0 bases, there was a span of 15 bases. The CDR3 loop is CARKAGRRAKNIQYF. DNA for the CDR3: TGTGCCAGAAAGGCGGGGCGTCGAGCCAAAAACATTCAGTACTTC.